These 12 T cell receptor beta chains share one sample of origin, sequenced in a study of regulatory T cells in long-lasting Graves disease. Indicated time point: newly diagnosed GD, antithyroid drugs for less than 3 months. Making the TCR library involved RNA that had been extracted from PBMCs. Library construction for TCR beta used iRepertoire HTBI primers and Arm-PCR of CDR3 regions. MiXCR, applied by TCRdb to the multiplex PCR reads, yields one record per CDR3 protein. Here the sample spans roughly 500,000 distinct CDR3 sequences, approximately 13% being singletons. A further study also used this sample, focusing on T cells in Graves' hyperthyroidism and ophthalmopathy.

The sequencing used peripheral blood mononuclear cells (PBMCs), collected at new diagnosis, from a patient treated with antithyroid drugs. The receptor source for this set is a man aged 30 to 39 with Graves disease.

This clonotype came up many times. The chain couples TRBV6-1 to TRBJ2-1, with D possibly being TRBD1 or TRBD2 (5 bases each). The length of the CDR3 is 19 residues. Per the germline V gene, CDR1 is MNHNS and CDR2 is SASEGT. V gave up 4 bases and J gave up 6 bases, with 28 bases separating them. The CDR3 sequence is CASSVLAGRQSGARNEQFF. The CDR3 nucleotides are TGTGCCAGCAGTGTCTTGGCAGGGAGACAGTCTGGGGCCCGCAATGAGCAGTTCTTC.

The rearrangement uses TRBV19 and TRBJ2-2, with 13 nucleotides matching TRBD2. This CDR3 is built from 20 residues. V dropped 5 bases and J dropped 0; count of bases not matched to a gene: 12. Germline V CDR1 and CDR2: LNHDA, SQIVND (reference sequence). In DNA, the CDR3 is TGTGCCAGTAGTGGGGGACTAGCGGGACTACAACTTTCGAACACCGGGGAGCTGTTTTTT. Translating it yields CASSGGLAGLQLSNTGELFF.

This clonotype came up many times. This chain connects TRBV12-3 or TRBV12-4 to TRBJ1-5, with D unclear. The CDR3 totals 12 residues. V was clipped by 6 bases and J by 5 bases, with 8 bases between them. The CDR3 reads CASRSPDQPQHF. The CDR3 coding sequence is TGTGCCAGCAGATCGCCAGATCAGCCCCAGCATTTT.

This clonotype was observed at least ten times. This chain joins TRBV29-1 and TRBJ1-2; D may be TRBD1 (6 bases). This CDR3 has 12 amino acids. From germline, CDR1 is SQVTM and CDR2 ANQGSEA. Deletions cut 6 bases from V and 0 bases from J, with 8 bases between. CDR3 amino acids: CSVGQSNYGYTF. In nucleotides, the CDR3 is TGCAGCGTAGGACAGTCTAACTATGGCTACACCTTC.

This clonotype was seen many times. This sequence joins TRBV6-1 and TRBJ1-1, with TRBD1 as a possible D gene (5 bases). This CDR3 contains 13 residues. Trimming left V 10 bases short and J 1 base short, with 13 bases between. Germline V gene sequence: CDR1 MNHNS, CDR2 SASEGT. CDR3 coding DNA: TGTGCCATTGCGCGCAGGGAGAACACTGAAGCTTTCTTT. This gives the protein CAIARRENTEAFF.

This clonotype occurred many times. V gene TRBV12-3 or TRBV12-4 combines with J gene TRBJ1-1, with 7 bases matching TRBD1. The CDR3 consists of 13 residues. V gave up 3 bases and J gave up 10 bases; unmatched junction bases: 8. DNA of the CDR3: TGTGCCAGCAGTTTGACAGGGAGGTCGTCAGCTTTCTTT. Amino acids: CASSLTGRSSAFF.

This clonotype came up a few times. J is TRBJ2-2 and V is TRBV7-8, with a possible D match to TRBD1 (7 bases). CDR1 is SGHVS and CDR2 is FQNEAQ in the germline V gene. The CDR3 has 16 residues. The germline V and J ends were trimmed by 5 bases and 3 bases, with 16 bases remaining between them. CDR3 amino acids: CASSAARGEYTGELFF. The CDR3 nucleotides are TGTGCCAGCAGCGCGGCCAGGGGGGAATACACCGGGGAGCTGTTTTTT. The full variable domain, its missing parts supplied by reference TRBV7-8 and TRBJ2-2, is GAGVSQSPRYKVAKRGQDVALRCDPISGHVSLFWYQQALGQGPEFLTYFQNEAQLDKSGLPSDRFFAERPEGSVSTLKIQRTQQEDSAVYLCASSAARGEYTGELFFGEGSRLTVL.

This clonotype has a count of ten or more. J is TRBJ1-2 and V is TRBV7-9; unclear D gene. V was trimmed by 5 bases and J by 5 bases, leaving 9 bases between them. This CDR3 is built from 12 residues. The germline gives CDR1 SEHNR, CDR2 FQNEAQ (reference sequence). The CDR3 sequence: CASSDSPYGYTF. In DNA, the CDR3 is TGTGCCAGCAGCGATTCGCCGTATGGCTACACCTTC.

The chain joins TRBV18 to TRBJ2-3; D is unresolved. The CDR3 is 16 residues long. V lost 2 bases, J lost 2 bases, and 14 bases lay in between. The germline CDR1 and CDR2 sequences are KGHSH and LQKENI. The DNA of the CDR3 is TGTGCCAGCTCACCAAGCCCCGGCCGTATCACAGATACGCAGTATTTT. Amino acid sequence: CASSPSPGRITDTQYF.

Turning to this clonotype: This could be a read error, since a much larger clone is one nucleotide away. The rearrangement joins TRBV7-2 to TRBJ2-3; D unresolved. CDR3 length equals 12 residues. Germline lookup yields CDR1 SGHTA and CDR2 FQGNSA. Between the trimmed V and J ends, which lost 1 base and 14 bases, there was a span of 13 bases. The CDR3 DNA follows: TGTGCCAGCAGCTTAGTAGTACGGGCGCGGTATTTT. Protein: CASSLVVRARYF.

The table lists this clonotype with many counts. V gene TRBV5-1 combines with J gene TRBJ1-1; D gene ambiguous. Between the trimmed V and J ends, which lost 4 bases and 6 bases, there was a span of 13 bases. The CDR3 runs 13 residues. Germline V gene lookup returns CDR1 SGHRS and CDR2 YFSETQ. CDR3 amino acids: CASSGRLEAEAFF. The CDR3 DNA is TGCGCCAGCAGCGGTAGGTTGGAAGCTGAAGCTTTCTTT.

This clonotype appeared many times. The V and J genes are TRBV20-1 and TRBJ1-5, with unresolved D. V lost 6 bases and J lost 0, with 6 bases in between. The CDR3 loop spans 12 amino acids. The germline V gene encodes CDR1 DFQATT and CDR2 SNEGSKA (reference sequence). As DNA, the CDR3 is TGCAGTGCGGGGTCTAGCAATCAGCCCCAGCATTTT. This gives the protein CSAGSSNQPQHF.